Listed here is a single TCR beta chain. Data came from immunoSEQ multiplex PCR; TCRdb stores just in-frame clones and leaves some out. The table lists 100,000 to 150,000 clones, roughly 88% of them singletons, with about 1.9% in the top ten. The data were taken from a study of cytotoxic CD8 clonotypes in ibrutinib-treated CLL. Study summary: Partial responses totalled approximately 24 and complete responses 2; after median roughly 70 months, around 14 remained remitted and around twelve progressed.

The germline gives CDR1 MDHEN, CDR2 SYDVKM. With 6 bases clipped from V and 10 bases from J, the junction kept 7 bases outside the gene matches. The length of the CDR3 is 12 residues. The starting material was PBMCs, obtained after 24 months of ibrutinib treatment. The chain is built from TRBV28 and TRBJ1-1, with 8 bases aligning to TRBD1. This receptor was identified in a human donor with chronic lymphocytic leukemia. The CDR3 protein is CASRLSGGVAFF. CDR3 in DNA: TGTGCCAGCAGACTCTCAGGGGGCGTAGCTTTCTTT.